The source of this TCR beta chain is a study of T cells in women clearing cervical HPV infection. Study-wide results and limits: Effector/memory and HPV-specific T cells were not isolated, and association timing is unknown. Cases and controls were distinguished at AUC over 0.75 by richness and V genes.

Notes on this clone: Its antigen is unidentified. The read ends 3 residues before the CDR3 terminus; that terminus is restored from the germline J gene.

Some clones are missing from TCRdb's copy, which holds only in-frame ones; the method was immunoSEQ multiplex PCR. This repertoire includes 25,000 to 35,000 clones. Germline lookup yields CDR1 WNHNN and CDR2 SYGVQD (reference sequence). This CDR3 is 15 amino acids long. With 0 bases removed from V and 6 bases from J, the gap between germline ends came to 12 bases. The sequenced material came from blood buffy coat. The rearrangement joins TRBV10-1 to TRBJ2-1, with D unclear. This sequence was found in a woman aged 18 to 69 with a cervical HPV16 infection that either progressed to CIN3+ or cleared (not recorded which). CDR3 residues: CASSESSRRANEQFF. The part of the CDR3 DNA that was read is TGCGCCAGCAGTGAGTCGAGTAGAAGGGCCAATGAG.